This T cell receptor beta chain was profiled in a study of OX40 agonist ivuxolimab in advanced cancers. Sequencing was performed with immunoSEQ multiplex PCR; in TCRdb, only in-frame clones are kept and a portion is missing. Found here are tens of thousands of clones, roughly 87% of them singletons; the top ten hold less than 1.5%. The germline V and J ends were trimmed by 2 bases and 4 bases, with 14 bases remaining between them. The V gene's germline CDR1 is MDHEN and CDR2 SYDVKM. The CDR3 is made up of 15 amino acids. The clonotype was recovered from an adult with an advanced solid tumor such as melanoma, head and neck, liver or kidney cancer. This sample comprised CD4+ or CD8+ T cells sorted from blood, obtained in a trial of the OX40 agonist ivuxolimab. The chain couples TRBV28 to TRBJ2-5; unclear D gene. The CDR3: CASSLPIPLGETQYF. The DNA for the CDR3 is TGTGCCAGCAGTTTACCCATACCTCTCGGAGAGACCCAGTACTTC.